This T cell receptor (beta chain) was sequenced in a study of T cell responses to AZD1222 COVID-19 vaccine. Overall study results and limits: Donors skewed white British and female; clonal diversity was possibly underestimated. Researchers report vaccine-associated CD4 TCRs spanning spike, with dominance at 160-218 and 743-854.

The repertoire was sequenced with immunoSEQ multiplex PCR; TCRdb's copy has only in-frame clones and lacks some. The sample shows more than 75,000 clones, just over 90% of them seen only once. Of note for this clone: Its antigen remains unidentified.

The V gene's germline CDR1 is MNHEY and CDR2 SVGEGT. Trimming removed 2 bases from V and 9 bases from J, with 14 bases in between. This CDR3 is 14 amino acids long. Material: peripheral blood, obtained on day 0 of AZD1222 vaccination. V is TRBV6-2 or TRBV6-3 and J is TRBJ2-1; D is unclear. This clonotype originated in an adult in good health. The DNA for the CDR3 is TGTGCCAGCAGTTACGATGAGTGGTCTTCTGAGCAGTTCTTC. It specifies CASSYDEWSSEQFF.